This passage covers 32 T cell receptor beta chains from one sample sequenced in a study of shared clonotypes between healthy human individuals (dated by TCRdb to the early 2020s). The library was prepared using the immunoSEQ multiplex PCR assay. TCRdb holds this immuneACCESS table with in-frame rearrangements only. Some clones are missing; in checked studies, unresolved V genes explain under half, and the rest has no known cause. Present in this sample are about 580,000 clones, nearly 98% of which were seen just once. Jointly, the top ten make up roughly 0.29% of the sample. CD8 naive samples consisted of CD45RO-negative cells that were positively selected for CCR7, yielding a CD45RA+CCR7+ population without TemRA cells. Input material: naive CD8+ T cells sorted from blood. The intended sense of this specimen's cell subset or site label: CD45RA+CCR7+. Receptors originate from a man aged 25 to 45 in good health.

This chain joins TRBV6-5 and TRBJ2-3; D is unclear. Germline lookup yields CDR1 MNHEY and CDR2 SVGAGI. The CDR3 is 13 residues long. Between the trimmed V and J ends, which lost 0 bases and 3 bases, there was a span of 4 bases. The CDR3 here is CASSYSTTDTQYF. In DNA, the CDR3 is TGTGCCAGCAGTTACTCGACTACAGATACGCAGTATTTT.

The CDR3, as DNA: TGTGCCAGCAGCTTAGTGGTTAGCGCTTCCTACGAGCAGTACTTC. This encodes CASSLVVSASYEQYF. The V call is TRBV11-2, the J call TRBJ2-7; a weak D match, TRBD2 (5 bases). This CDR3 is built from 15 residues. V lost 1 base and J 1 base, leaving 11 bases between the germline ends. The germline V gene has CDR1 SGHAT and CDR2 FQNNGV.

The chain links TRBV11-2 to TRBJ2-7; unclear D gene. The CDR3 is 14 residues long. The germline V gene encodes CDR1 SGHAT and CDR2 FQNNGV. Trimming cost V 2 bases and J 2 bases, with 10 bases left between them. CDR3 DNA: TGTGCCAGCAGCTTATCTGGTAAGACCTACGAGCAGTACTTC. It encodes CASSLSGKTYEQYF.

The V and J genes are TRBV7-9 and TRBJ2-7; 8 bases align to TRBD2. V trimming: 3 bases; J trimming: 0 bases; junction bases outside the gene matches: 7. Germline V gene data show CDR1 as SEHNR and CDR2 as FQNEAQ (reference sequence). The CDR3 runs to 16 residues. The CDR3 loop reads CASSLAGGPSSYEQYF. For the CDR3, the DNA is TGTGCCAGCAGCTTGGCGGGAGGACCCAGCTCCTACGAGCAGTACTTC. The variable domain in full, with the rest retrieved from reference TRBV7-9 and TRBJ2-7, is DTGVSQNPRHKITKRGQNVTFRCDPISEHNRLYWYRQTLGQGPEFLTYFQNEAQLEKSRLLSDRFSAERPKGSFSTLEIQRTEQGDSAMYLCASSLAGGPSSYEQYFGPGTRLTVT.

J is TRBJ2-7 and V is TRBV13; 10 bases align to TRBD2. J lost 2 bases, V lost 5 bases, and 9 bases had no gene match. Germline V gene sequence: CDR1 PRHDT, CDR2 FYEKMQ (reference sequence). The CDR3 spans 16 residues. The CDR3 loop reads CASSVTTGTSAYEQYF. The DNA for the CDR3 is TGTGCCAGCAGCGTTACAACCGGGACTAGCGCCTACGAGCAGTACTTC. Supplemented by reference TRBV13 and TRBJ2-7, the full variable domain reads AAGVIQSPRHLIKEKRETATLKCYPIPRHDTVYWYQQGPGQDPQFLISFYEKMQSDKGSIPDRFSAQQFSDYHSELNMSSLELGDSALYFCASSVTTGTSAYEQYFGPGTRLTVT.

The J gene is TRBJ2-7, the V gene TRBV4-2; maybe TRBD1 (5 bases). Trimming left V 2 bases short and J 5 bases short, with 19 bases between. Germline loops: CDR1 LGHNA, CDR2 YNFKEQ. CDR3 length: 16 amino acids. CDR3: CASSQRQGNRDDEQYF. CDR3 bases: TGTGCCAGCAGCCAAAGGCAGGGTAACCGCGATGACGAGCAGTACTTC.

The rearrangement uses TRBV6-1 and TRBJ1-1, with D perhaps TRBD1 (6 bases). V lost 6 bases and J 0 bases, leaving 14 bases between the germline ends. CDR1 MNHNS and CDR2 SASEGT come from the germline V gene. The CDR3 covers 15 residues. Written as DNA, the CDR3 is TGTGCCAGCAGCGTTCTGAGGGGGATGAACACTGAAGCTTTCTTT. It encodes CASSVLRGMNTEAFF.

V gene TRBV7-6 combines with J gene TRBJ2-1, with a tentative D call TRBD2 (6 bases). The length of the CDR3 is 13 residues. The germline V gene encodes CDR1 SGHVS and CDR2 FNYEAQ. Trimming shortened V by 4 bases and J by 7 bases, and 11 bases separated the two germline ends. DNA of the CDR3: TGTGCCAGCAGCTCTAGCGCGAAAAATGAGCAGTTCTTC. Its translation: CASSSSAKNEQFF.

This chain joins TRBV11-2 and TRBJ2-5; D might be TRBD2 (6 bases). The germline V gene has CDR1 SGHAT and CDR2 FQNNGV. The V and J ends lost 6 bases and 3 bases respectively, with 8 bases between them. The CDR3 spans 12 residues. The CDR3 DNA reads TGTGCCAGCAGGGGAGGAGAAGAGACCCAGTACTTC. This gives the protein CASRGGEETQYF.

Only a few counts were recorded for this clone. V is TRBV9 and J is TRBJ1-3, with 9 positions matching TRBD1. This CDR3 region has 16 residues. Per germline, CDR1 SGDLS and CDR2 YYNGEE. The ends lost 0 bases at V and 2 bases at J; junction bases unmatched: 3. In DNA form, the CDR3 reads TGTGCCAGCAGCGTAGGGGGGACAGGGCCTGGAAACACCATATATTTT. It yields the protein CASSVGGTGPGNTIYF. The whole variable domain, filled in from reference TRBV9 and TRBJ1-3, reads DSGVTQTPKHLITATGQRVTLRCSPRSGDLSVYWYQQSLDQGLQFLIQYYNGEERAKGNILERFSAQQFPDLHSELNLSSLELGDSALYFCASSVGGTGPGNTIYFGEGSWLTVV.

This chain joins TRBV7-9 and TRBJ1-2; the D is unclear. The CDR3 contains 13 residues. The V and J ends lost 2 bases and 2 bases respectively, with 6 bases between them. Germline values: CDR1 SEHNR, CDR2 FQNEAQ (reference sequence). The CDR3 nucleotides read TGTGCCAGCAGCTTAACACCGAACTATGGCTACACCTTC. This translates into CASSLTPNYGYTF.

The CDR3 DNA follows: TGTGCCAGCAGGGACAGTCCGAACACTGAAGCTTTCTTT. It codes for CASRDSPNTEAFF. This rearrangement joins TRBV27 to TRBJ1-1, with a tentative D call TRBD1 (6 bases). V was cut by 6 bases and J by 1 base, with 9 bases left in between. Germline V gene lookup returns CDR1 MNHEY and CDR2 SMNVEV (reference sequence). The CDR3 consists of 13 residues.

The J gene is TRBJ2-2, the V gene TRBV7-9; no reliable D call. The CDR3 runs to 17 residues. Germline V CDR1 and CDR2: SEHNR, FQNEAQ (reference sequence). V was clipped by 1 base and J by 5 bases, with 17 bases between them. This chain's CDR3 is CASSLDRGISWTGELFF. The CDR3 coding sequence is TGTGCCAGCAGCTTAGACCGTGGGATATCCTGGACCGGGGAGCTGTTTTTT.

Comments on this clone: The same CDR3 also results from other DNA sequences found in this sample. The chain carries TRBV5-1 and TRBJ2-7; maybe TRBD1 (6 bases). Looked up from germline, CDR1 is SGHRS and CDR2 is YFSETQ. CDR3 length equals 14 residues. Trimming pared 0 bases from V and 3 bases from J, leaving 10 bases between. The CDR3 region is CASSLAAGDYEQYF. In DNA, the CDR3 is TGCGCCAGCAGCTTGGCGGCAGGGGACTACGAGCAGTACTTC.

The sample holds one count of this clone. The V gene is TRBV6-5, the J gene TRBJ1-1, with a possible D match to TRBD1 (6 bases). Deletions cut 8 bases from V and 0 bases from J, with 7 bases between. Germline assignment: CDR1 MNHEY and CDR2 SVGAGI. The CDR3 consists of 12 residues. The CDR3 loop is CASGDMNTEAFF. As DNA, the CDR3 is TGTGCCAGCGGGGACATGAACACTGAAGCTTTCTTT.

V gene TRBV7-9 combines with J gene TRBJ1-5, with 8 bases matching TRBD1. This CDR3 comprises 15 residues. Germline V gene sequence: CDR1 SEHNR, CDR2 FQNEAQ (reference sequence). V lost 5 bases to trimming and J lost 1 base; unmatched junction nucleotides: 4. The CDR3 sequence is CASSRGQGSNQPQHF. CDR3 sequence (DNA): TGTGCCAGCAGCCGAGGACAGGGCAGCAATCAGCCCCAGCATTTT.

Comments on this clone: Other DNA variants within this sample encode the same CDR3. V usage is TRBV7-6 and J usage is TRBJ2-7; tentatively, D is TRBD2 (5 bases). CDR1 and CDR2 from the germline V gene are SGHVS and FNYEAQ. Trimming took off 0 bases at V and 0 bases at J, with 6 bases between the two ends. The CDR3 is 14 amino acids. In DNA, the CDR3 is TGTGCCAGCAGCTTAGCGGGGAGCTCCTACGAGCAGTACTTC. Its protein is CASSLAGSSYEQYF.

A single count supports this clone. V is TRBV15 and J is TRBJ2-5; TRBD1 might be the D (5 bases). V lost 5 bases and J 5 bases, leaving 18 bases between the germline ends. Germline-derived CDR1 and CDR2 are LNHNV and YYDKDF (reference sequence). This CDR3 is 15 amino acids long. The CDR3, as DNA: TGTGCCACCAGCTCCCCCCCAAGCAGGGTGGAGACCCAGTACTTC. This gives the protein CATSSPPSRVETQYF.

V gene TRBV5-6 combines with J gene TRBJ2-5; possible D gene TRBD2, 6 bases. The CDR3 contains 14 residues. V was shortened by 1 base and J by 5 bases, with 12 bases between the two germline ends. The germline gives CDR1 SGHDT, CDR2 YYEEEE. CDR3 DNA: TGTGCCAGCAGCTTGCGGGGGTTCGAGGAGACCCAGTACTTC. The encoded protein is CASSLRGFEETQYF.

The chain joins TRBV28 to TRBJ1-5; no clear D gene. CDR3 length: 15 amino acids. The V gene lost 4 bases and the J gene lost 0 bases, with 10 bases spanning the gap. Per the germline V gene, CDR1 is MDHEN and CDR2 is SYDVKM. The DNA of the CDR3 is TGTGCCAGCAGTTCTGGGGATTATAGCAATCAGCCCCAGCATTTT. Its protein is CASSSGDYSNQPQHF.

V and J are TRBV21-1 and TRBJ1-2. TRBV21-1 represents a pseudogene. The CDR3 has 17 amino acids. CDR3 residues: CASSKAEYTGTNYGYTF. In nucleotides, the CDR3 is TGTGCCAGCAGCAAAGCGGAATACACCGGAACAAACTATGGCTACACCTTC.

V and J are TRBV11-3 and TRBJ2-7, with a possible D match to TRBD1 (5 bases). This CDR3 region has 12 residues. Trimming took off 1 base at V and 9 bases at J, with 10 bases between the two ends. The germline CDR1 and CDR2 sequences are SGHNT and YENEEA. The CDR3 DNA is TGTGCCAGCAGCTTAGGGGGCGGTCGGCAGTACTTC. It yields the protein CASSLGGGRQYF. Looking up the rest from reference TRBV11-3 and TRBJ2-7 gives the full variable domain: EAGVVQSPRYKIIEKKQPVAFWCNPISGHNTLYWYLQNLGQGPELLIRYENEEAVDDSQLPKDRFSAERLKGVDSTLKIQPAELGDSAVYLCASSLGGGRQYFGPGTRLTVT.

This clone was recorded only once. The rearrangement links TRBV13 to TRBJ1-5, with D possibly matching TRBD1 (6 bases). CDR3 length: 14 amino acids. Looked up from germline, CDR1 is PRHDT and CDR2 is FYEKMQ (reference sequence). V lost 2 bases, J lost 5 bases, and 10 bases lay in between. CDR3 nucleotides: TGTGCCAGCAGCTTACAGGGGCTCTATCAGCCCCAGCATTTT. Translation gives CASSLQGLYQPQHF.

V is TRBV11-3 and J is TRBJ2-4; 10 bases map to TRBD2. CDR3 size: 14 residues. Per germline, CDR1 SGHNT and CDR2 YENEEA. The ends lost 5 bases at V and 8 bases at J; junction bases unmatched: 6. The CDR3 loop reads CASSEEREGDIQYF. Written as DNA, the CDR3 is TGTGCCAGCAGCGAGGAGCGGGAGGGGGACATTCAGTACTTC.

This clone was counted a single time. The CDR3 DNA follows: TGTGCCAGCAGCTTAGATGGGACAGGGGGGGCCTACGAGCAGTACTTC. It is translated as CASSLDGTGGAYEQYF. The chain is built from TRBV11-2 and TRBJ2-7, with TRBD1 matching over 11 bases. With V trimmed by 0 bases and J by 2 bases, 3 bases remained unmatched. The CDR3 is 16 amino acids. Germline assignment: CDR1 SGHAT and CDR2 FQNNGV.

This clone was detected once. The chain links TRBV28 to TRBJ2-6, with D tentatively TRBD1 (6 bases). CDR3 length: 16 residues. Per the germline V gene, CDR1 is MDHEN and CDR2 is SYDVKM. The V and J ends lost 6 bases and 0 bases respectively, with 12 bases between them. The CDR3 DNA reads as TGTGCCAGCAGACCTACAGGGAGCTCTGGGGCCAACGTCCTGACTTTC. This codes for CASRPTGSSGANVLTF.

This sequence joins TRBV15 and TRBJ2-7; 12 bases are shared with TRBD2. This CDR3 is 14 amino acids long. The J segment lost 6 bases and the V segment lost 4 bases, leaving 4 bases of the junction unmatched. Germline V gives CDR1 LNHNV, CDR2 YYDKDF (reference sequence). The CDR3 coding sequence is TGTGCCACCAGCACTGGACTAGCGGGACTCGAGCAGTACTTC. Protein product: CATSTGLAGLEQYF.

This clone was seen only once. V and J are TRBV5-6 and TRBJ2-7, with 14 bases aligning to TRBD2. With V trimmed by 6 bases and J by 3 bases, 8 bases remained unmatched. The CDR3 loop spans 16 amino acids. Germline lookup yields CDR1 SGHDT and CDR2 YYEEEE. The CDR3 DNA sequence: TGTGCCAGCACCGAGGCCGGACTAGCGGGAGGCTACGAGCAGTACTTC. The encoded protein is CASTEAGLAGGYEQYF.

The V and J genes are TRBV4-3 and TRBJ2-5, with TRBD1 matching over 9 bases. The ends lost 0 bases at V and 2 bases at J; junction bases unmatched: 10. CDR1 LGHNA and CDR2 YSLEER come from the germline V gene. The CDR3 has 18 residues. CDR3: CASSQDYNRGRNQETQYF. In nucleotides, the CDR3 is TGCGCCAGCAGCCAAGATTATAACAGGGGGCGAAATCAAGAGACCCAGTACTTC.

This chain joins TRBV7-2 and TRBJ2-7, with D uncertain. Germline V gene data show CDR1 as SGHTA and CDR2 as FQGNSA. V lost 6 bases to trimming and J lost 0 bases, with 12 bases between them. CDR3 length: 14 amino acids. In nucleotides, the CDR3 is TGTGCCAGCAGACAACTTTCGAGCTCCTACGAGCAGTACTTC. Protein sequence: CASRQLSSSYEQYF.

The chain joins TRBV5-5 to TRBJ2-7, with TRBD1 matching over 10 bases. This CDR3 spans 14 amino acids. CDR1 is SGHKS and CDR2 is YYEKEE in the germline V gene (reference sequence). Unmatched junction bases numbered 3, after V lost 4 bases and J lost 2 bases. The CDR3 protein is CASSVGTGAYEQYF. CDR3 nucleotide sequence: TGTGCCAGCAGCGTTGGGACAGGGGCCTACGAGCAGTACTTC.

This clone has only one observation. The genes are TRBV10-1 and TRBJ1-1, with a weak D call TRBD1 (5 bases). The germline gives CDR1 WNHNN, CDR2 SYGVQD (reference sequence). Trimming left V 7 bases short and J 7 bases short, with 13 bases between. The CDR3 is 12 residues long. CDR3 region: CASKGAGGEAFF. CDR3 nucleotides: TGCGCCAGCAAAGGGGCAGGAGGTGAAGCTTTCTTT.